The 29 T cell receptor beta chains in this list originate from one sample, sequenced in a study of cytotoxic CD8 clonotypes in ibrutinib-treated CLL. Assay: immunoSEQ multiplex PCR; the TCRdb copy retains only in-frame clones and omits some. The sample lists 75,000 to 90,000 clones; roughly 83% were seen once. Specimen: PBMCs, collected after 24 months of ibrutinib treatment. Receptor source: a human donor with chronic lymphocytic leukemia.

The chain combines TRBV7-3 with TRBJ2-2; TRBD2 agrees at 7 bases. Germline values: CDR1 SGHTA, CDR2 FQGTGA. Trimming took 2 bases from V and 6 from J; bases not matched to a gene: 12. This CDR3 has 17 amino acids. CDR3 DNA sequence: TGTGCCAGCAGCTTAGTTCCCAGCGGGACCGATCCCGGGGAGCTGTTTTTT. Its translation is CASSLVPSGTDPGELFF.

The chain couples TRBV5-6 to TRBJ1-2, with a tentative D call TRBD1 (5 bases). CDR1 SGHDT and CDR2 YYEEEE come from the germline V gene. The CDR3 is 14 residues long. Trimming pared 0 bases from V and 8 bases from J, leaving 14 bases between. The CDR3 protein is CASSLGQPPAGYTF. The CDR3 bases are TGTGCCAGCAGCTTGGGACAGCCCCCGGCGGGCTACACCTTC.

The count of this clone is one. The chain uses TRBV18 and TRBJ2-1; 11 positions agree with TRBD2. V was pared by 3 bases and J by 4 bases, with 5 bases of the junction left unmatched. This CDR3 spans 16 amino acids. The germline V gene has CDR1 KGHSH and CDR2 LQKENI. CDR3 sequence reads: CASSPVIAGGYNEQFF. DNA for the CDR3: TGTGCCAGCTCACCGGTCATAGCGGGAGGGTACAATGAGCAGTTCTTC. Filled out from reference TRBV18 and TRBJ2-1, the complete variable domain reads NAGVMQNPRHLVRRRGQEARLRCSPMKGHSHVYWYRQLPEEGLKFMVYLQKENIIDESGMPKERFSAEFPKEGPSILRIQQVVRGDSAAYFCASSPVIAGGYNEQFFGPGTRLTVL.

The genes are TRBV19 and TRBJ2-1; TRBD2 matches at 8 bases. Germline values: CDR1 LNHDA, CDR2 SQIVND (reference sequence). This CDR3 is 13 amino acids long. V lost 5 bases to trimming and J lost 10 bases; unmatched junction nucleotides: 7. The CDR3 loop reads CASSALAGREQFF. The DNA of the CDR3 is TGTGCCAGTAGTGCCTTAGCGGGGCGAGAGCAGTTCTTC. Based on the CDR3 plus reference TRBV19 and TRBJ2-1, the full variable domain is DGGITQSPKYLFRKEGQNVTLSCEQNLNHDAMYWYRQDPGQGLRLIYYSQIVNDFQKGDIAEGYSVSREKKESFPLTVTSAQKNPTAFYLCASSALAGREQFFGPGTRLTVL.

The rearrangement uses TRBV2 and TRBJ2-7; TRBD2 agrees at 8 bases. This CDR3 is built from 14 residues. Germline values: CDR1 SNHLY, CDR2 FYNNEI. J gave up 6 bases and V 10 bases, and 14 bases lay outside the gene matches. This CDR3 is CATGGVAGMGEQYF. CDR3 nucleotides: TGTGCCACCGGAGGAGTAGCGGGAATGGGCGAGCAGTACTTC.

The CDR3, as DNA: TGTGCCAGCAGTTTAGGAGCTAGCGGGAGGGCCTGGTTCTTC. This gives the protein CASSLGASGRAWFF. The gene calls are TRBV28 and TRBJ2-1, with TRBD2 matching over 12 bases. V trimming: 2 bases; J trimming: 15 bases; junction bases outside the gene matches: 8. Per the germline V gene, CDR1 is MDHEN and CDR2 is SYDVKM. There are 14 residues in the CDR3.

The DNA of the CDR3 is TGTGCCTGGAGTGGACAGGGGGTGCAGCCCCAGCATTTT. This encodes CAWSGQGVQPQHF. The chain joins TRBV30 to TRBJ1-5, with 9 bases lining up with TRBD1. The CDR3 consists of 13 residues. Looked up from germline, CDR1 is GTSNPN and CDR2 is SVGIG (reference sequence). Unmatched junction bases numbered 2, after V lost 1 base and J lost 7 bases.

This chain uses TRBV5-4 with TRBJ2-7; 8 bases align to TRBD1. Germline assignment: CDR1 SGHNT and CDR2 YYREEE (reference sequence). CDR3 length equals 14 residues. V shed 3 bases, J shed 6 bases, and the junction held 8 bases outside the gene matches. The CDR3 is CASSSRTGRTEQYF. The CDR3 region has the DNA TGTGCCAGCAGCTCACGGACAGGGCGGACCGAGCAGTACTTC.

This CDR3 is CASSQDGRGWEKLFF. The CDR3 DNA is TGTGCCAGCAGCCAAGATGGCAGGGGCTGGGAAAAACTGTTTTTT. The chain uses TRBV4-2 and TRBJ1-4; tentatively, D is TRBD1 (6 bases). Germline V gives CDR1 LGHNA, CDR2 YNFKEQ. CDR3 size: 15 residues. V dropped 0 bases and J dropped 8 bases, with 13 bases sitting between them.

The V call is TRBV6-5, the J call TRBJ2-7; TRBD1 aligns across 8 bases. This CDR3 contains 13 residues. The germline V gene has CDR1 MNHEY and CDR2 SVGAGI. V lost 8 bases, J lost 6 bases, and 9 bases stayed unmatched. CDR3 nucleotides: TGTGCCAGCGCTCGGGACAGGCGGGCCGAGCAGTACTTC. Translation: CASARDRRAEQYF.

CDR3 in amino acids: CASSPLSMEQYF. The CDR3 DNA reads TGTGCCAGCTCACCACTTAGCATGGAGCAGTACTTC. V and J are TRBV18 and TRBJ2-7, with D hard to call. The CDR3 is 12 amino acids. In germline, CDR1 is KGHSH, CDR2 LQKENI. V shed 1 base and J shed 7 bases, with 8 bases lying between them.

The V call is TRBV29-1, the J call TRBJ2-2, with 12 nucleotides matching TRBD2. Losses at the gene ends were 4 bases for V and 6 bases for J; bases not matched to a gene: 6. This CDR3 spans 15 amino acids. From germline, CDR1 is SQVTM and CDR2 ANQGSEA. CDR3 loop: CSVALAGGMAGELFF. As DNA, the CDR3 is TGCAGCGTTGCTCTAGCGGGAGGGATGGCCGGGGAGCTGTTTTTT.

This clone appeared once. V usage is TRBV7-9 and J usage is TRBJ2-4, with unresolved D. Germline values: CDR1 SEHNR, CDR2 FQNEAQ (reference sequence). Trimming pared 5 bases from V and 0 bases from J, leaving 14 bases between. CDR3 size: 16 residues. The CDR3 reads CASSRPRTVAKNIQYF. Here the CDR3 DNA reads TGTGCCAGCAGCCGGCCAAGGACGGTAGCCAAAAACATTCAGTACTTC.

The chain joins TRBV5-1 to TRBJ1-1; 8 bases agree with TRBD1. The V segment lost 4 bases and the J segment 6 bases; nucleotides outside the gene matches: 11. Germline V gene lookup returns CDR1 SGHRS and CDR2 YFSETQ. The CDR3 consists of 15 residues. CDR3 sequence (DNA): TGCGCCAGCAGCGGGGATGGACAGGGAGTGTCTGAAGCTTTCTTT. It translates to CASSGDGQGVSEAFF.

This sequence joins TRBV10-3 and TRBJ2-1; no clear D. The CDR3 spans 11 residues. CDR1 and CDR2 (germline): ENHRY, SYGVKD. V was clipped by 8 bases and J by 9 bases, with 11 bases between them. The CDR3: CAIATTGEQFF. CDR3 sequence (DNA): TGTGCCATCGCAACGACGGGTGAGCAGTTCTTC.

The chain uses TRBV28 and TRBJ1-1, with D unclear. The ends were cut back, 4 bases at V and 7 bases at J, with 16 bases in the middle. The CDR3 is 14 residues long. Looked up from germline, CDR1 is MDHEN and CDR2 is SYDVKM. In DNA, the CDR3 is TGTGCCAGCAGTTCCCCCATACCCCTAGGTGAAGCTTTCTTT. It is translated as CASSSPIPLGEAFF.

The J gene is TRBJ2-1, the V gene TRBV7-9, with a weak D call TRBD1 (5 bases). The ends were cut back, 3 bases at V and 0 bases at J, with 6 bases in the middle. The CDR3 covers 14 residues. Germline CDR1 SEHNR, CDR2 FQNEAQ (reference sequence). CDR3 sequence: CASSFQGSYNEQFF. The CDR3 DNA reads as TGTGCCAGCAGCTTCCAGGGCTCCTACAATGAGCAGTTCTTC.

This chain uses TRBV15 with TRBJ1-5; tentative D call: TRBD1 (5 bases). Germline-derived CDR1 and CDR2 are LNHNV and YYDKDF (reference sequence). Between the trimmed V and J ends, which lost 0 bases and 9 bases, there was a span of 18 bases. The CDR3 loop spans 16 amino acids. Here the CDR3 DNA reads TGTGCCACCAGCAGAGACCTGGGAACAGGCCAGGGGCCCCAGCATTTT. Its translation is CATSRDLGTGQGPQHF.

The J gene is TRBJ2-2, the V gene TRBV9; D call uncertain. Germline lookup yields CDR1 SGDLS and CDR2 YYNGEE. The CDR3 runs 15 residues. Between the trimmed V and J ends, which lost 0 bases and 6 bases, there was a span of 12 bases. The CDR3 sequence is CASSVGTSGAGELFF. The CDR3 nucleotides are TGTGCCAGCAGCGTAGGAACCTCGGGCGCCGGGGAGCTGTTTTTT.

This clone has more than one count but fewer than ten. This chain joins TRBV7-2 and TRBJ1-5; D remains ambiguous. The CDR3 loop spans 13 amino acids. Trimming removed 2 bases from V and 3 bases from J, with 5 bases in between. Germline lookup yields CDR1 SGHTA and CDR2 FQGNSA. DNA for the CDR3: TGTGCCAGCAGCTTAATCGACAATCAGCCCCAGCATTTT. Amino acids: CASSLIDNQPQHF.

The rearrangement joins TRBV28 to TRBJ2-1, with 10 bases fitting TRBD2. V lost 9 bases and J lost 7; bases outside the gene matches: 12. CDR3 length equals 15 residues. Looked up from germline, CDR1 is MDHEN and CDR2 is SYDVKM. The CDR3 loop is CASEVAGGGMNEQFF. Written as DNA, the CDR3 is TGTGCCAGTGAGGTAGCGGGAGGTGGAATGAATGAGCAGTTCTTC.

The chain joins TRBV10-3 to TRBJ2-3; TRBD2 agrees at 13 bases. Germline CDR1 is ENHRY and CDR2 is SYGVKD. V lost 6 bases to trimming and J lost 3 bases; unmatched junction nucleotides: 0. This CDR3 has 14 amino acids. The CDR3 region is CAIRGLAGTDTQYF. The CDR3 DNA follows: TGTGCCATCAGGGGACTAGCGGGAACAGATACGCAGTATTTT.

V and J are TRBV19 and TRBJ2-1; no definite D call. V gave up 0 bases and J gave up 7 bases, with 16 bases separating them. Looked up from germline, CDR1 is LNHDA and CDR2 is SQIVND (reference sequence). The length of the CDR3 is 16 residues. CDR3 DNA: TGTGCCAGTAGTATAGACAAGTTTAGTCCAAGAAATGAGCAGTTCTTC. It encodes CASSIDKFSPRNEQFF.

The V and J genes are TRBV6-6 and TRBJ1-1; D is uncertain. V was pared by 6 bases and J by 4 bases, with 9 bases between. Germline CDR1 MNHNY, CDR2 SVGAGI (reference sequence). The CDR3 totals 12 residues. Here the CDR3 DNA reads TGTGCCAGCAGCGCCGTCAGCACTGAAGCTTTCTTT. Amino acid sequence: CASSAVSTEAFF.

In this sample, this clone turned up once. This chain joins TRBV5-4 and TRBJ2-7, with a possible D match to TRBD2 (5 bases). Trimming removed 4 bases at V and 4 bases at J, with 12 bases between. CDR1 and CDR2 (germline): SGHNT, YYREEE (reference sequence). The CDR3 is 13 residues long. Written as DNA, the CDR3 is TGTGCCAGCAGCCCGGAGGCGGAGTACGAGCAGTACTTC. Its translation: CASSPEAEYEQYF.

V gene TRBV28 combines with J gene TRBJ2-1; possibly TRBD1 for D (6 bases). The germline gives CDR1 MDHEN, CDR2 SYDVKM. The ends were cut back, 7 bases at V and 2 bases at J, with 15 bases in the middle. The CDR3 is made up of 15 amino acids. The CDR3 DNA sequence: TGTGCCAGCACAATAGGGGGTAGCGCCTACAATGAGCAGTTCTTC. As protein: CASTIGGSAYNEQFF.

The chain recombines TRBV20-1 with TRBJ1-6, with D unresolved. Trimming removed 6 bases from V and 15 bases from J, with 12 bases in between. The CDR3 contains 10 residues. Germline CDR1 DFQATT, CDR2 SNEGSKA (reference sequence). The CDR3 DNA reads as TGCAGTGCCGGTCCCGCGGACCTCCACTTT. Protein product: CSAGPADLHF.

V and J are TRBV2 and TRBJ2-1; tentative D call: TRBD2 (7 bases). Trimming shortened V by 6 bases and J by 9 bases, and 12 bases separated the two germline ends. The germline CDR1 and CDR2 sequences are SNHLY and FYNNEI. This CDR3 has 12 residues. This CDR3 reads CASRGGAREQFF. Written as DNA, the CDR3 is TGTGCCAGCAGGGGGGGGGCCCGTGAGCAGTTCTTC.

The CDR3 spells CASSLYGLAGAAEQYF. The CDR3 coding sequence is TGTGCCAGCAGTTTATATGGGCTAGCGGGAGCAGCCGAGCAGTACTTC. The rearrangement uses TRBV28 and TRBJ2-7, with TRBD2 matching over 10 bases. The germline V gene encodes CDR1 MDHEN and CDR2 SYDVKM. The CDR3 covers 16 residues. V was pared by 1 base and J by 6 bases, with 9 bases of the junction left unmatched.